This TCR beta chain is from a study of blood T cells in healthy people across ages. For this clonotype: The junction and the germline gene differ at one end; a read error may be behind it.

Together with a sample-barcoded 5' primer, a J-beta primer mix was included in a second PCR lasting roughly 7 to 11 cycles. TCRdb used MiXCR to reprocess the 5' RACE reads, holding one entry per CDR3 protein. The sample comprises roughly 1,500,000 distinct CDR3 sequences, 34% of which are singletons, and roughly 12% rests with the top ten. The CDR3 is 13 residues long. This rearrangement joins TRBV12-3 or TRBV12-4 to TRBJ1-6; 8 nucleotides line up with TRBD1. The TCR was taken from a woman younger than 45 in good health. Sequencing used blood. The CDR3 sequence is CASSGQGITPPHF. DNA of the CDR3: TGTGCCAGCAGTGGACAGGGAATCACACCCCCCCACTTT.